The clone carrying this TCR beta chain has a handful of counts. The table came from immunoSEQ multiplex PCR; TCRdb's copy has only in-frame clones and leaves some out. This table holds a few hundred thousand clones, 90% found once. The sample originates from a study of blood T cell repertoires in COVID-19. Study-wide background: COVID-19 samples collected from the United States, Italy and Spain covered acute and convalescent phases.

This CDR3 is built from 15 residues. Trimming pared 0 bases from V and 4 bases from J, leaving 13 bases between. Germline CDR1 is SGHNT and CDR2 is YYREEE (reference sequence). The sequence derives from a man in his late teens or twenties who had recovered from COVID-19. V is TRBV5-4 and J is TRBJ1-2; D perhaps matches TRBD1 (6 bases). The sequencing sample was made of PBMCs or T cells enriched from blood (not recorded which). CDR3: CASSLDGGQVYGYTF. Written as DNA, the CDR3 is TGTGCCAGCAGCTTGGACGGGGGGCAGGTCTATGGCTACACCTTC.